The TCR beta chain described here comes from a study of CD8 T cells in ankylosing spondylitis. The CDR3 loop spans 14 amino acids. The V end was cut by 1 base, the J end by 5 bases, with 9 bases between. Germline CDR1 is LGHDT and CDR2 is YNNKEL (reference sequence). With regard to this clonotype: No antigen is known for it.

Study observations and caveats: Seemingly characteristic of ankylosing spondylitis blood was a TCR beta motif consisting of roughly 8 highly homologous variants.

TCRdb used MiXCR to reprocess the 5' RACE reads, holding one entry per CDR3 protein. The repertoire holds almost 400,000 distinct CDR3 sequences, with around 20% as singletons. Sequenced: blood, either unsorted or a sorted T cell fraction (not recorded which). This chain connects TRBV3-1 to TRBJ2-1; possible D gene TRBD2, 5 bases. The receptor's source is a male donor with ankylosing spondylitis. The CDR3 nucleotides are TGTGCCAGCAGCCAAGTTAGCGTGAACAATGAGCAGTTCTTC. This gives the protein CASSQVSVNNEQFF.